This entry concerns a single T cell receptor (beta chain). The source of the sample is a study of blood T cell repertoires in COVID-19. Study at large: COVID-19 samples collected from the United States, Italy and Spain covered acute and convalescent phases. T cells, B-cell-depleted T cells, or PBMCs provided the cDNA or gDNA that served as material.

The CDR3 spans 15 residues. Germline CDR1 LNHDA, CDR2 SQIVND (reference sequence). The ends lost 4 bases at V and 2 bases at J; junction bases unmatched: 3. As originally analysed: By means of reference gene primer amplification, nucleated cell counts were estimated. The assay was immunoSEQ multiplex PCR, and TCRdb's table has in-frame clones only and misses some. The DNA gave D and trimming, while V, J and clone size come from that table. The repertoire has 250,000 to 300,000 clones, 80% to 90% of them found once; the top ten carry about 5.7%. Material for sequencing was peripheral blood. The sequence was obtained from an elderly man with acute or convalescent COVID-19. V usage is TRBV19 and J usage is TRBJ2-3, with 10 bases matching TRBD2. CDR3 region: CASSTGLANTDTQYF. In DNA, the CDR3 is TGTGCCAGTAGTACGGGACTAGCGAACACAGATACGCAGTATTTT.